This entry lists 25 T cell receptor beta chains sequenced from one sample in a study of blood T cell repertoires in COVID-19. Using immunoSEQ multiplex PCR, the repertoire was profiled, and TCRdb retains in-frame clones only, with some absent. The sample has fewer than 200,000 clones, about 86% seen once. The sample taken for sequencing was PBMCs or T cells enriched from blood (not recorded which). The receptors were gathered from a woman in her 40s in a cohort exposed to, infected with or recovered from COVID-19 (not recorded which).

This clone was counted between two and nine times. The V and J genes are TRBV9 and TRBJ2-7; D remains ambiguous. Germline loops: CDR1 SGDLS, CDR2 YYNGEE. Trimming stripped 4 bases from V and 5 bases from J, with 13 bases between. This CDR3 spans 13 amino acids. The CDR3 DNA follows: TGTGCCAGCAGCTTTGAAGGTGAGGACGAGCAGTACTTC. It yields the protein CASSFEGEDEQYF.

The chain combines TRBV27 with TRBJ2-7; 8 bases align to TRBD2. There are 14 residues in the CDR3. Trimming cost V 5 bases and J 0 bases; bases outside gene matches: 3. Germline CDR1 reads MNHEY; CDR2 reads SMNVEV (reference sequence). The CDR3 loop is CASSLLADSYEQYF. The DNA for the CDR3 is TGTGCCAGCAGTCTACTAGCGGACTCCTACGAGCAGTACTTC.

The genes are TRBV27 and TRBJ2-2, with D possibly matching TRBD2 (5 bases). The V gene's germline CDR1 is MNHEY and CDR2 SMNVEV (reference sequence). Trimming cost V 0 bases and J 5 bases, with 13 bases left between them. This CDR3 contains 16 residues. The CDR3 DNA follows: TGTGCCAGCAGTTTATCCCCGGGGTCGGCGACCGGGGAGCTGTTTTTT. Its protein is CASSLSPGSATGELFF.

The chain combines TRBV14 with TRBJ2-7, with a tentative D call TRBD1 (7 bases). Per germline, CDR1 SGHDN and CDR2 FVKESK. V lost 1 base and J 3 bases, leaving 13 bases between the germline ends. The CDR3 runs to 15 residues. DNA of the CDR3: TGTGCCAGCAGCCAAGGGAGGGGGCGAATCTACGAGCAGTACTTC. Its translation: CASSQGRGRIYEQYF.

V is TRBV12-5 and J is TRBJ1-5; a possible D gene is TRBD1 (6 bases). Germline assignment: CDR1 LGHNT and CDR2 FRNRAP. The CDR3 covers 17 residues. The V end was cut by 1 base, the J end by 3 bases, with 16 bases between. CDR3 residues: CASGLGQTGPPNQPQHF. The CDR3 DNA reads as TGTGCTAGTGGTTTGGGACAGACAGGTCCTCCCAATCAGCCCCAGCATTTT.

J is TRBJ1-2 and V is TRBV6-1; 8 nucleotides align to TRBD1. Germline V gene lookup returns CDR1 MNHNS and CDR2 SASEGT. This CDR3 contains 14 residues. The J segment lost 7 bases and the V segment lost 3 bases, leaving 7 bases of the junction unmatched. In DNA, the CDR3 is TGTGCCAGCAGTGACGCGGACAGGGAGGGTGGCTACACCTTC. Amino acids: CASSDADREGGYTF.

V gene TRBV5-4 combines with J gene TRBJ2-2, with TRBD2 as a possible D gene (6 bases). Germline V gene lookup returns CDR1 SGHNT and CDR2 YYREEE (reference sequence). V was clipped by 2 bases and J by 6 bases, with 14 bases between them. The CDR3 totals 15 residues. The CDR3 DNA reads TGTGCCAGCAGCTTCAGAAGGGAGCGGGCCGGGGAGCTGTTTTTT. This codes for CASSFRRERAGELFF.

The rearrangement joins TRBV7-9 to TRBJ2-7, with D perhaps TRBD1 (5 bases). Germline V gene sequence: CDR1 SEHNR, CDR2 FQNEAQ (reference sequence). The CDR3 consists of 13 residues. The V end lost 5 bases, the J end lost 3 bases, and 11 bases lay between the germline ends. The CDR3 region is CASSPRGDYEQYF. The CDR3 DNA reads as TGTGCCAGCAGCCCAAGGGGCGACTACGAGCAGTACTTC.

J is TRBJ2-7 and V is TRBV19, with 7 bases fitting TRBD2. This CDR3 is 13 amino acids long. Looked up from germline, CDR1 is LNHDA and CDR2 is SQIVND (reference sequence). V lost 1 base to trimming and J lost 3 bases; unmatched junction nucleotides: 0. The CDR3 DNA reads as TGTGCCAGTAGTATAGCTAGCGGCTACGAGCAGTACTTC. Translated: CASSIASGYEQYF.

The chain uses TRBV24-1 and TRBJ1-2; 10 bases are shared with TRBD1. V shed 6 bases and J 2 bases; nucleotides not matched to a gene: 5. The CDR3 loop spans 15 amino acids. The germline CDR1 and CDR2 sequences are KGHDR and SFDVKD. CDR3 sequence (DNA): TGTGCCACCAGTATGACAGGGGGCGGAAACTATGGCTACACCTTC. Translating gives CATSMTGGGNYGYTF.

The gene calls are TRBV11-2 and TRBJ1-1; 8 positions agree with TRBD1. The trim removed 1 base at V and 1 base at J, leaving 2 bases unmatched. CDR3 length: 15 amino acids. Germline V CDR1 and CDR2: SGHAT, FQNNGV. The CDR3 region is CASSLVGQGNTEAFF. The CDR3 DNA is TGTGCCAGCAGCTTAGTCGGACAGGGGAACACTGAAGCTTTCTTT.

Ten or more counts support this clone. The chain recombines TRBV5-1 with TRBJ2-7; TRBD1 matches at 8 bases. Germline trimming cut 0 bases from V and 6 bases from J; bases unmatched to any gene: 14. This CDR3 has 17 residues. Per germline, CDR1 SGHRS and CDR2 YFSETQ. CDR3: CASSLATWTGSMGEQYF. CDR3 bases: TGCGCCAGCAGCTTGGCCACTTGGACAGGGTCCATGGGCGAGCAGTACTTC.

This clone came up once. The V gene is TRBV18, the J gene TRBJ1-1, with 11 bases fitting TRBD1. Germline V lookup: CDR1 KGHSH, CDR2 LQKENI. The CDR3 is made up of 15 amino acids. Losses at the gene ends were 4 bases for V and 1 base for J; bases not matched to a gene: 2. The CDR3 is CASSHGQGANTEAFF. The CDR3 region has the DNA TGTGCCAGCTCACACGGACAGGGGGCGAACACTGAAGCTTTCTTT.

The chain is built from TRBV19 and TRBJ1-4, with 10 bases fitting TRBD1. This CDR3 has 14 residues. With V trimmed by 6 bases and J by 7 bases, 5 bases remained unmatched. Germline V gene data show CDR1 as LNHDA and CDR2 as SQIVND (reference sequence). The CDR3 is CASRYGTGVEKLFF. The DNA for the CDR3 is TGTGCCAGTAGGTACGGGACAGGGGTTGAAAAACTGTTTTTT.

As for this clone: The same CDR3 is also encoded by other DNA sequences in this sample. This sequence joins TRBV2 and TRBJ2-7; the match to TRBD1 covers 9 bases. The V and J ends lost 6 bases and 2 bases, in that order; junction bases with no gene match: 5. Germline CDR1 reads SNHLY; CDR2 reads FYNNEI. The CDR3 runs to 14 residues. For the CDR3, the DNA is TGTGCCAGCAGAAGGACAGGGGAGACCTACGAGCAGTACTTC. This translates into CASRRTGETYEQYF.

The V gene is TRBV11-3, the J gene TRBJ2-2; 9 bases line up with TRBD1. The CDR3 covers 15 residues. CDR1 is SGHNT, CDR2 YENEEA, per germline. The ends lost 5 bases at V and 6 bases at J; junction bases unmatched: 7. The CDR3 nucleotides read TGTGCCAGCAGCCAGGACAGGGGTAAATCCGGGGAGCTGTTTTTT. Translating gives CASSQDRGKSGELFF.

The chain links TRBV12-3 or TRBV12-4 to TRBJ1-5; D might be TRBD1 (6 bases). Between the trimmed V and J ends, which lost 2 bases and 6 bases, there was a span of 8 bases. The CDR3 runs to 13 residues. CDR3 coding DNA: TGTGCCAGCAGTTTAACAGGGAGTCAGCCCCAGCATTTT. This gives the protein CASSLTGSQPQHF.

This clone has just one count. CDR3 DNA sequence: TGCAGCGTTGTCCCGGCCTTGGAGGACTATGGCTACACCTTC. Translated: CSVVPALEDYGYTF. V and J are TRBV29-1 and TRBJ1-2; D ambiguous. With 4 bases removed from V and 3 bases from J, the gap between germline ends came to 15 bases. The CDR3 consists of 14 residues. The germline gives CDR1 SQVTM, CDR2 ANQGSEA.

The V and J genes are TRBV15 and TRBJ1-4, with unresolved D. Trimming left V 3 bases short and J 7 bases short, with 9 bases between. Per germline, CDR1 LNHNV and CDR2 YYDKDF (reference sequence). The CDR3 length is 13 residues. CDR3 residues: CATSSGRVEKLFF. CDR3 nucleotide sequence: TGTGCCACCAGCAGTGGGAGGGTTGAAAAACTGTTTTTT.

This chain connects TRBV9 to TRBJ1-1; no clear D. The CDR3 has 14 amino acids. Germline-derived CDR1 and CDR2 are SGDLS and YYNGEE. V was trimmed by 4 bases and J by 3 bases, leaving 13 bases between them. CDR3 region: CASSPSRRDTEAFF. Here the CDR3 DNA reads TGTGCCAGCAGCCCCTCCCGCCGGGACACTGAAGCTTTCTTT. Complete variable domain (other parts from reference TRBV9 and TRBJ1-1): DSGVTQTPKHLITATGQRVTLRCSPRSGDLSVYWYQQSLDQGLQFLIQYYNGEERAKGNILERFSAQQFPDLHSELNLSSLELGDSALYFCASSPSRRDTEAFFGQGTRLTVV.

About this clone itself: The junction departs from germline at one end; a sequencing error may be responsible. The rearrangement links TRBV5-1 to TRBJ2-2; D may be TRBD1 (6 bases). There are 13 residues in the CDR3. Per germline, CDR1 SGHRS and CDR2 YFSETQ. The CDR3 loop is CASRTGNAGELFF. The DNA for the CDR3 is TGCGCCAGCCGTACAGGGAACGCCGGGGAGCTGTTTTTT.

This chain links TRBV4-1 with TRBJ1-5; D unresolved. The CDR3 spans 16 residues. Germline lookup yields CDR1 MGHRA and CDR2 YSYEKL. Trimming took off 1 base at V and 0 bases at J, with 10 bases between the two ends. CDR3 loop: CASSQVSVYSNQPQHF. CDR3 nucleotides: TGCGCCAGCAGCCAAGTATCTGTTTATAGCAATCAGCCCCAGCATTTT.

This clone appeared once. The DNA for the CDR3 is TGTGCCTCTAGATTGGGGAGCGGGAATCAGCCCCAGCATTTT. Translated: CASRLGSGNQPQHF. The V gene is TRBV27, the J gene TRBJ1-5; D is unresolved. Germline CDR1 reads MNHEY; CDR2 reads SMNVEV (reference sequence). The CDR3 covers 14 residues. Deletions cut 11 bases from V and 4 bases from J, with 18 bases between.

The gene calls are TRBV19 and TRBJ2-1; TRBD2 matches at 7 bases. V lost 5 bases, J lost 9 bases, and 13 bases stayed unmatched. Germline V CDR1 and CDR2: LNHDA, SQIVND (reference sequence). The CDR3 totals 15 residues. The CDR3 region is CASSPRLGGGFEQFF. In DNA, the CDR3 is TGTGCCAGTAGTCCCCGCTTGGGCGGGGGTTTTGAGCAGTTCTTC.

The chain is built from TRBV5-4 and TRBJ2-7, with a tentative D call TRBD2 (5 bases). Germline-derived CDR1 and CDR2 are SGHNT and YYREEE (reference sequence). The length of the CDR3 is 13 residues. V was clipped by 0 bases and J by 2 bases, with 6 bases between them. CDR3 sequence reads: CASSLAGTYEQYF. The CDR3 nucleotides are TGTGCCAGCAGCTTGGCGGGAACCTACGAGCAGTACTTC.